Shown below are 19 T cell receptor beta chains from a single sample sequenced in a study of blood T cell repertoires in COVID-19 (dated by TCRdb to 2020 to 2022). The library was made by the immunoSEQ multiplex PCR assay. TCRdb retrieved this table from immuneACCESS and kept in-frame rearrangements only. Not all clones are present; in checked studies, unresolved V genes account for under half, and no reason is known for the remainder. The sample contains around 200,000 clones, roughly nine tenths of them found a single time. Clones ranked in the top ten supply 20% of the sample. The material sequenced was peripheral blood. These receptors were obtained from a man in his 70s with active or convalescent COVID-19.

This chain connects TRBV28 to TRBJ1-6; D unclear. Trimming cost V 6 bases and J 8 bases, with 14 bases left between them. The CDR3 extends over 14 amino acids. The V gene's germline CDR1 is MDHEN and CDR2 SYDVKM. The CDR3: CASSPPGGDSPLHF. The CDR3 bases are TGTGCCAGCAGCCCCCCCGGAGGAGATTCACCCCTCCACTTT. Full variable domain (missing parts from reference TRBV28 and TRBJ1-6): DVKVTQSSRYLVKRTGEKVFLECVQDMDHENMFWYRQDPGLGLRLIYFSYDVKMKEKGDIPEGYSVSREKKERFSLILESASTNQTSMYLCASSPPGGDSPLHFGNGTRLTVT.

The DNA of the CDR3 is TGTGCCAGTAGCTACGGAGGGGTCAGGCAGGAGACCCAGTACTTC. Translation: CASSYGGVRQETQYF. The chain links TRBV19 to TRBJ2-5, with D tentatively TRBD2 (6 bases). Germline lookup yields CDR1 LNHDA and CDR2 SQIVND (reference sequence). The V and J ends lost 6 bases and 5 bases respectively, with 19 bases between them. The CDR3 runs 15 residues.

The chain joins TRBV7-9 to TRBJ2-7, with D maybe TRBD1 (6 bases). Looked up from germline, CDR1 is SEHNR and CDR2 is FQNEAQ (reference sequence). The CDR3 totals 16 residues. The V end lost 8 bases, the J end lost 0 bases, and 20 bases lay between the germline ends. The CDR3 nucleotides are TGTGCCAGCGTAAAAGGCCGGGACACCGGCTCCTACGAGCAGTACTTC. Its translation is CASVKGRDTGSYEQYF.

This chain connects TRBV5-8 to TRBJ2-2; TRBD1 matches at 8 bases. The J segment lost 5 bases and the V segment lost 3 bases, leaving 9 bases of the junction unmatched. The CDR3 runs to 16 residues. Germline loops: CDR1 SGHTS, CDR2 YDEGEE. The CDR3 nucleotides read TGTGCCAGCAGCTCCCAGGGGGCACGGATGACCGGGGAGCTGTTTTTT. This translates into CASSSQGARMTGELFF.

The chain couples TRBV2 to TRBJ1-5, with D unresolved. CDR1 and CDR2 from the germline V gene are SNHLY and FYNNEI. This CDR3 comprises 17 residues. The V gene lost 4 bases and the J gene lost 1 base, with 17 bases spanning the gap. The CDR3 DNA sequence: TGTGCCAGCAGTGGAGAGCCGAGGTTTCTGAGCAATCAGCCCCAGCATTTT. It encodes CASSGEPRFLSNQPQHF.

The gene calls are TRBV7-2 and TRBJ1-6; the D gene is possibly TRBD1 (6 bases). CDR1 and CDR2 (germline): SGHTA, FQGNSA. Trimming removed 4 bases at V and 5 bases at J, with 9 bases between. The CDR3 is made up of 14 amino acids. CDR3 sequence (DNA): TGTGCCAGCAGCTATGACAGGAATAATTCACCCCTCCACTTT. Protein product: CASSYDRNNSPLHF.

This chain connects TRBV7-2 to TRBJ1-1, with a tentative D call TRBD1 (6 bases). The V end was cut by 1 base, the J end by 4 bases, with 13 bases between. The germline CDR1 and CDR2 sequences are SGHTA and FQGNSA. The CDR3 is 15 amino acids. This CDR3 reads CASSLGRTGFTEAFF. The DNA for the CDR3 is TGTGCCAGCAGCTTAGGGAGAACAGGGTTCACTGAAGCTTTCTTT.

The chain uses TRBV7-6 and TRBJ2-1; D gene uncertain. Germline V gives CDR1 SGHVS, CDR2 FNYEAQ. The CDR3 contains 17 residues. Trimming took 2 bases from V and 1 from J, leaving 15 bases between them. The CDR3 coding sequence is TGTGCCAGCAGCTTATTGAGTCAGGCAGTGTCCTACAATGAGCAGTTCTTC. Encoded protein: CASSLLSQAVSYNEQFF.

V is TRBV6-6 and J is TRBJ1-1, with 11 bases identical to TRBD1. Trimming took 4 bases from V and 5 from J; bases not matched to a gene: 9. From germline, CDR1 is MNHNY and CDR2 SVGAGI (reference sequence). CDR3 length equals 16 residues. For the CDR3, the DNA is TGTGCCAGCAGTTCCGAGCCGGGACAGGGGGGAACTGAAGCTTTCTTT. It codes for CASSSEPGQGGTEAFF.

V is TRBV19 and J is TRBJ2-1, with 10 bases aligning to TRBD2. Germline V gene sequence: CDR1 LNHDA, CDR2 SQIVND (reference sequence). The CDR3 extends over 13 amino acids. The V gene end was trimmed by 10 bases and the J gene end by 9 bases; junction bases not matched to a gene: 9. Written as DNA, the CDR3 is TGTGCCACCCTGGGGCTAGCGGGAGTTGAGCAGTTCTTC. Protein: CATLGLAGVEQFF. The full variable domain, completed using reference TRBV19 and TRBJ2-1, is DGGITQSPKYLFRKEGQNVTLSCEQNLNHDAMYWYRQDPGQGLRLIYYSQIVNDFQKGDIAEGYSVSREKKESFPLTVTSAQKNPTAFYLCATLGLAGVEQFFGPGTRLTVL.

The V call is TRBV6-5, the J call TRBJ1-6; 8 nucleotides match TRBD1. This CDR3 has 14 residues. Germline V gives CDR1 MNHEY, CDR2 SVGAGI. Unmatched junction bases numbered 5, after V lost 6 bases and J lost 7 bases. CDR3 nucleotides: TGTGCCAGCAGGGTGACAGGGGACAATTCACCCCTCCACTTT. Translated, it gives CASRVTGDNSPLHF.

The rearrangement joins TRBV28 to TRBJ1-5; weak D call: TRBD1 (5 bases). CDR3 length equals 13 residues. V lost 3 bases, J lost 7 bases, and 10 bases lay in between. Germline CDR1 is MDHEN and CDR2 is SYDVKM. The CDR3 loop is CASSLIQAQPQHF. CDR3 coding DNA: TGTGCCAGCAGTTTGATACAGGCGCAGCCCCAGCATTTT.

This clone was picked up a small number of times. V and J are TRBV18 and TRBJ2-1; D might be TRBD1 (6 bases). V was clipped by 3 bases and J by 7 bases, with 16 bases between them. This CDR3 region has 15 residues. Per germline, CDR1 KGHSH and CDR2 LQKENI. The CDR3 nucleotides are TGTGCCAGCTCACCTGCAGGGGTGGTTCTGAATGAGCAGTTCTTC. It codes for CASSPAGVVLNEQFF.

The chain is built from TRBV19 and TRBJ1-5; a weak D match, TRBD1 (5 bases). CDR3 size: 15 residues. V was pared by 6 bases and J by 7 bases, with 19 bases between. Germline-derived CDR1 and CDR2 are LNHDA and SQIVND (reference sequence). The CDR3 is CASSFPRRGVQPQHF. The CDR3 region has the DNA TGTGCCAGTAGCTTCCCCCGACGGGGGGTACAGCCCCAGCATTTT.

J is TRBJ1-1 and V is TRBV9, with D possibly matching TRBD1 (5 bases). This CDR3 region has 15 residues. V was clipped by 6 bases and J by 1 base, with 16 bases between them. Germline V gene sequence: CDR1 SGDLS, CDR2 YYNGEE. CDR3 nucleotide sequence: TGTGCCAGCATGGGTTGGGGGGTAGCGAACACTGAAGCTTTCTTT. It codes for CASMGWGVANTEAFF.

This sequence joins TRBV7-2 and TRBJ2-3; 7 bases align to TRBD2. CDR1 and CDR2 from the germline V gene are SGHTA and FQGNSA. Trimming took 5 bases from V and 0 from J; bases not matched to a gene: 8. This CDR3 is built from 16 residues. Here the CDR3 DNA reads TGTGCCAGCAGCCCCCTTTTCGGGGGGAGCACAGATACGCAGTATTTT. This sequence encodes CASSPLFGGSTDTQYF.

The chain carries TRBV12-3 or TRBV12-4 and TRBJ2-7, with 10 nucleotides matching TRBD1. The CDR3 totals 13 residues. Trimming took 6 bases from V and 4 from J; bases not matched to a gene: 3. Written as DNA, the CDR3 is TGTGCCAGCAGCGGGACAGGGGCTTACGAGCAGTACTTC. This gives the protein CASSGTGAYEQYF.

The V and J genes are TRBV3-1 (or the pseudogene TRBV3-2) and TRBJ1-4; 7 bases fit TRBD1. Trimming cost V 0 bases and J 10 bases; bases outside gene matches: 11. The length of the CDR3 is 16 residues. Germline V gene lookup returns CDR1 LGHDT and CDR2 YNNKEL (reference sequence). The DNA for the CDR3 is TGTGCCAGCAGCCAAGATTTCGGGACAGCGGGGGGAAAACTGTTTTTT. It translates to CASSQDFGTAGGKLFF.

The rearrangement joins TRBV7-7 to TRBJ1-6; D not certain. Germline lookup yields CDR1 SSHAT and CDR2 FNYEAQ (reference sequence). V lost 2 bases, J lost 10 bases, and 12 bases lay in between. The CDR3 runs 14 residues. The CDR3 DNA reads as TGTGCCAGCAGCTTAACACAGAGAGGGTCACCCCTCCACTTT. Translated: CASSLTQRGSPLHF. The variable domain in full, completed from reference TRBV7-7 and TRBJ1-6, reads GAGVSQSPRYKVTKRGQDVTLRCDPISSHATLYWYQQALGQGPEFLTYFNYEAQPDKSGLPSDRFSAERPEGSISTLTIQRTEQRDSAMYRCASSLTQRGSPLHFGNGTRLTVT.